This TCR beta chain comes out of a study of post-analysis software for immune sequencing data. Study overall: Patients with relapsing-remitting, secondary progressive and progressive-relapsing multiple sclerosis courses were all represented.

This clonotype appeared many times. Its antigen is unknown. Researchers reported that TCR beta cDNA libraries carried unique molecular identifiers. TCRdb re-analysed the PCR reads in MiXCR, keeping a single row per CDR3 protein. The repertoire holds roughly 400,000 distinct CDR3 sequences, approximately 39% seen once, with around 8% in the top ten. The study's findings and limits: Samples from a shared batch, those prepared together, strongly co-clustered by F measure.

The sequence derives from a girl aged 2-10 years with multiple sclerosis. The sample was blood.

The CDR3 DNA reads as TGCAGTGCTAGAGTCGAACCGAGCTCCTACGAGCAGTACTTC. Translation gives CSARVEPSSYEQYF. The chain carries TRBV20-1 and TRBJ2-7; D unresolved. This CDR3 region has 14 residues. The germline V gene encodes CDR1 DFQATT and CDR2 SNEGSKA (reference sequence). The germline V and J ends were trimmed by 1 base and 0 bases, with 10 bases remaining between them.